This T cell receptor (beta chain) was captured in a study of response to subunit inactivated influenza vaccine. Broader study findings: Few new T cells, the authors suggested, are recruited by each seasonal influenza vaccination.

This clonotype was seen only a few times. Its antigen is currently unknown. Germline values: CDR1 LGHNA, CDR2 YSLEER. Trimming shortened V by 4 bases and J by 4 bases, and 21 bases separated the two germline ends. The CDR3 extends over 17 amino acids. TCRdb analysed the RT-PCR reads with MiXCR anew, one entry per CDR3 protein. The top ten hold 10% to 15% of the sample, which has around 500,000 distinct CDR3 sequences, about a tenth seen once. The sequence was obtained from a man between 50 and 59 years old who received an inactivated influenza vaccine. J is TRBJ2-3 and V is TRBV4-3, with a possible D match to TRBD1 (6 bases). The material sequenced was PBMCs from blood, taken about 40 days after vaccination. The CDR3 nucleotides read TGCGCCAGCAGCCTCCTCAATGGGGCTGAGGGGGCAGATACGCAGTATTTT. It is translated as CASSLLNGAEGADTQYF.